The entry below gives a single T cell receptor (beta chain) sequence along with its context. Its antigen is unknown. The data are from a study of shared clonotypes between healthy human individuals. CDR3 length equals 14 residues. V was pared by 4 bases and J by 3 bases, with 3 bases of the junction left unmatched. Germline V CDR1 and CDR2: MNHNS, SASEGT. As defined, naive CD8 cells were CD45RO-negative and positively selected for CCR7, with terminally differentiated effector memory CD45RA+ cells excluded. General observations from the study: In general, naive subsets displayed greater estimated richness than memory subsets did. Against clonotypes common to all four donors, non-shared ones had lower generation probabilities. Sampling was confined to blood; repertoires within tissues likely differ.

In the source study's methods: Sequence data from immunoSEQ were junction-only and lacked quality scores; consequently, filtering differed. Using immunoSEQ multiplex PCR, the repertoire was profiled, and TCRdb retains in-frame clones only, with some absent. From that table come the V and J calls and clone size; the DNA was used to work out D and trimming. The sample has under 2,000,000 clones, roughly 95% seen once. This TCR was recovered from a man younger than 35 in good health. The sequenced sample consisted of naive CD8+ T cells sorted from blood. V usage is TRBV6-1 and J usage is TRBJ2-7; 10 nucleotides agree with TRBD1. CDR3 in amino acids: CASSGRDRGYEQYF. Written as DNA, the CDR3 is TGTGCCAGCAGTGGTCGGGACAGGGGCTACGAGCAGTACTTC.